By its share, the clone carrying this TCR beta chain is medium-sized. The antigen remains undetermined. Other DNA sequences in this specimen translate into the identical CDR3. Before thyroid surgery, none of the patients had received any treatment. Original analysis: A classifier for distant metastasis in papillary thyroid cancer was constructed using CDR3 differences observed across clinicopathological groups. MiXCR reprocessed the PCR reads for TCRdb. The V and J calls reflect TCRdb's pipeline rather than the authors' work. This sample has some 19,000 clones, with over 25% found just once. This entry is derived from a study of metastatic and nonmetastatic thyroid tumors. Overall study: Repertoire comparison spanned blood and tumor or nodule tissue of malignant and benign thyroid patients.

Germline CDR1 and CDR2: MNHNS and SASEGT. V dropped 5 bases and J dropped 4 bases, with 7 bases sitting between them. CDR3 length: 12 residues. Study outcomes and limitations: In blood and tumor, TCR beta diversity was reportedly significantly higher in malignant thyroid tumors than in benign nodules.

This receptor was obtained from a female donor with papillary thyroid cancer or a benign thyroid nodule (not recorded which). Some clones in this sample may be carry-over from other donors' samples. The rearrangement uses TRBV6-1 and TRBJ2-3, with D possibly being TRBD2 (6 bases). The sequenced sample was adjacent normal tissue. CDR3 bases: TGTGCCAGCAGTTCGGGGGCAGATACGCAGTATTTT. It translates to CASSSGADTQYF.